The clone carrying this T cell receptor beta chain was picked up a small number of times. The data derive from a study of T cell responses to AZD1222 COVID-19 vaccine. Assay: immunoSEQ multiplex PCR; the TCRdb copy retains only in-frame clones and omits some. The table shows 90,000 to 120,000 clones, with more than 70% occurring only once. The CDR3 spans 14 residues. With 5 bases removed from V and 5 bases from J, the gap between germline ends came to 14 bases. Germline CDR1 is MNHEY and CDR2 is SVGAGI. The sample in question was peripheral blood, obtained on day 0 of AZD1222 vaccination. The V and J genes are TRBV6-5 and TRBJ2-3; tentatively, D is TRBD1 or TRBD2 (5 bases each). This receptor was identified in an adult in good health. This CDR3 is CASSRTAQGDTQYF. The CDR3 DNA reads TGTGCCAGCAGTAGGACTGCCCAGGGAGATACGCAGTATTTT.